This T cell receptor (beta chain) was captured in a study of blood T cell repertoires in COVID-19. The overall study: COVID-19 samples from acute and convalescent phases originated in the United States, Italy and Spain.

The study drew participants aged about 18 to 89 years from some 23 US areas. Participants reported their clinical history, and cohort assignment relied on those reports. Germline CDR1 and CDR2: SGHNT and YYREEE (reference sequence). The V gene lost 3 bases and the J gene lost 10 bases, with 13 bases spanning the gap. CDR3 length equals 12 residues. Under the authors' procedure: Amplification of reference gene primers was used by the study to estimate nucleated cell counts. Produced via immunoSEQ multiplex PCR; TCRdb's table is partial and in-frame only. V and J calls and clone size follow that table, whereas D and trimming were derived from the DNA. The sample lists approximately 440,000 clones, roughly 87% occurring once.

Source material: PBMCs or T cells enriched from blood (not recorded which). The V call is TRBV5-4, the J call TRBJ2-5; possible D gene TRBD2, 5 bases. This sequence originates from a woman aged 18-29 years who had recovered from COVID-19. CDR3 DNA: TGTGCCAGCAGCTGGGCGGGTTTGGACCAGTACTTC. Translated, it gives CASSWAGLDQYF.